One and the same sample provided the 25 T cell receptor beta chains below, sequenced in a study of cytomegalovirus exposure and HLA in healthy donors. PCR involved 60 Vbeta and 13 Jbeta primers. Measured with immunoSEQ multiplex PCR; TCRdb has only the in-frame clones, and not every one. The sample holds hundreds of thousands of clones, around 88% seen once. Sample: PBMCs. The origin of the receptors is a woman younger than 35 in good health and CMV-seronegative.

The chain's CDR3 is CASSLSTGLAGGETQYF. The DNA for the CDR3 is TGTGCCAGCAGCTTATCTACCGGACTAGCGGGCGGAGAGACCCAGTACTTC. The rearrangement uses TRBV11-2 and TRBJ2-5; 11 positions agree with TRBD2. V shed 2 bases and J 4 bases; nucleotides not matched to a gene: 9. CDR1 is SGHAT and CDR2 is FQNNGV in the germline V gene. The CDR3 consists of 17 residues.

The chain carries TRBV4-1 and TRBJ2-7, with D possibly being TRBD1 (5 bases). The CDR3 spans 15 residues. Trimming removed 0 bases from V and 6 bases from J, with 15 bases in between. Germline loops: CDR1 MGHRA, CDR2 YSYEKL. The DNA of the CDR3 is TGCGCCAGCAGCCAAGACTACAGATCCCAGGGCGAGCAGTACTTC. It codes for CASSQDYRSQGEQYF.

This clone was detected once. DNA for the CDR3: TGTGCCAGCAGCTTAGTGGAGTTCGCGAACACCGGGGAGCTGTTTTTT. As protein: CASSLVEFANTGELFF. The J gene is TRBJ2-2, the V gene TRBV7-6; no definite D call. The CDR3 has 16 amino acids. The V end was cut by 1 base, the J end by 0 bases, with 9 bases between. Germline values: CDR1 SGHVS, CDR2 FNYEAQ.

In nucleotides, the CDR3 is TGTGCCAGCAGCTTGGTAGGTCAGGGGATTGCAGATACGCAGTATTTT. Amino acids: CASSLVGQGIADTQYF. The V call is TRBV5-4, the J call TRBJ2-3, with D possibly matching TRBD1 (6 bases). There are 16 residues in the CDR3. Trimming took off 0 bases at V and 4 bases at J, with 15 bases between the two ends. Germline assignment: CDR1 SGHNT and CDR2 YYREEE (reference sequence).

The J gene is TRBJ2-7, the V gene TRBV5-1; possible D gene TRBD1, 5 bases. CDR1 and CDR2 (germline): SGHRS, YFSETQ. This CDR3 comprises 13 residues. V was clipped by 3 bases and J by 2 bases, with 9 bases between them. The CDR3 region is CASSSSGTYEQYF. The CDR3 DNA is TGCGCCAGCAGCTCGTCAGGGACCTACGAGCAGTACTTC. Based on the CDR3 plus reference TRBV5-1 and TRBJ2-7, the full variable domain is KAGVTQTPRYLIKTRGQQVTLSCSPISGHRSVSWYQQTPGQGLQFLFEYFSETQRNKGNFPGRFSGRQFSNSRSEMNVSTLELGDSALYLCASSSSGTYEQYFGPGTRLTVT.

V gene TRBV19 combines with J gene TRBJ1-6, with 8 bases identical to TRBD1. Germline V gene data show CDR1 as LNHDA and CDR2 as SQIVND (reference sequence). This CDR3 is 14 amino acids long. J lost 9 bases, V lost 8 bases, and 9 bases had no gene match. Written as DNA, the CDR3 is TGTGCCAGTGCAGGGGGCGTAGGCGCTTCACCCCTCCACTTT. Protein: CASAGGVGASPLHF.

The V call is TRBV6-4, the J call TRBJ2-4, with TRBD1 as a possible D gene (6 bases). V gave up 4 bases and J gave up 9 bases, with 13 bases separating them. Looked up from germline, CDR1 is MRHNA and CDR2 is SNTAGT. The CDR3 loop spans 13 amino acids. CDR3 sequence (DNA): TGTGCCAGCAGTGGCAAGCTGGGGGCCATTCAGTACTTC. Translated: CASSGKLGAIQYF.

The rearrangement uses TRBV5-1 and TRBJ2-5; the match to TRBD2 covers 13 bases. The DNA end favors TRBJ2-7, so the J call may be wrong. Germline V gene lookup returns CDR1 SGHRS and CDR2 YFSETQ. This CDR3 contains 17 residues. CDR3 loop: CASSLTSGTSGVHEQYF. CDR3 bases: TGCGCCAGCAGCTTGACCTCTGGGACTAGCGGGGTCCACGAGCAGTACTTC.

This rearrangement joins TRBV18 to TRBJ1-2; D remains unclear. The germline gives CDR1 KGHSH, CDR2 LQKENI. V lost 4 bases and J lost 8, with 11 bases in between. The CDR3 contains 12 residues. This chain's CDR3 is CASSHRAEGYTF. In nucleotides, the CDR3 is TGTGCCAGCTCACACCGCGCGGAAGGCTACACCTTC.

The chain links TRBV7-9 to TRBJ1-2; TRBD1 agrees at 7 bases. Trimming cost V 1 base and J 4 bases; bases outside gene matches: 3. CDR3 length: 14 amino acids. The germline V gene encodes CDR1 SEHNR and CDR2 FQNEAQ (reference sequence). CDR3 bases: TGTGCCAGCAGCTTAGAGGCAGGGGGCTATGGCTACACCTTC. Translation: CASSLEAGGYGYTF.

This chain connects TRBV4-1 to TRBJ2-5; TRBD1 aligns across 8 bases. With V trimmed by 5 bases and J by 4 bases, 15 bases remained unmatched. The germline V gene encodes CDR1 MGHRA and CDR2 YSYEKL. This CDR3 comprises 17 residues. CDR3 bases: TGCGCCAGCAGCAACCGGGACAGGTTAAACGTTGGAGAGACCCAGTACTTC. It encodes CASSNRDRLNVGETQYF.

The table lists this clone with a few counts. This sequence joins TRBV2 and TRBJ2-2, with TRBD1 identical over 7 bases. The junction had 5 bases not matched to a gene; V was cut back by 7 bases and J by 6 bases. CDR1 and CDR2 from the germline V gene are SNHLY and FYNNEI. The CDR3 loop spans 13 amino acids. This CDR3 is CASTPTGAGELFF. The DNA for the CDR3 is TGTGCCAGCACCCCCACAGGGGCCGGGGAGCTGTTTTTT.

V usage is TRBV4-1 and J usage is TRBJ2-1; TRBD2 matches at 8 bases. Per the germline V gene, CDR1 is MGHRA and CDR2 is YSYEKL. The CDR3 totals 16 residues. Trimming at V came to 1 base and at J to 5 bases, leaving 7 bases not matched to a gene. The CDR3 loop is CASSQGVTSVHNEQFF. The CDR3 DNA follows: TGCGCCAGCAGCCAAGGCGTGACTAGCGTTCACAATGAGCAGTTCTTC.

CDR3 sequence (DNA): TGCGCCAGCAGCTTGGCCGGGGGAAGCACAGATACGCAGTATTTT. Residues: CASSLAGGSTDTQYF. The chain is built from TRBV5-1 and TRBJ2-3; D may be TRBD2 (6 bases). The germline V gene has CDR1 SGHRS and CDR2 YFSETQ. CDR3 length: 15 residues. Trimming cost V 0 bases and J 0 bases, with 8 bases left between them.

This clone was observed a handful of times. This rearrangement joins TRBV27 to TRBJ1-1; 8 bases align to TRBD1. From germline, CDR1 is MNHEY and CDR2 SMNVEV (reference sequence). The CDR3 consists of 17 residues. J lost 0 bases, V lost 5 bases, and 11 bases had no gene match. CDR3 protein: CASSAGAGGKVNTEAFF. The CDR3 DNA reads TGTGCCAGCAGTGCCGGGGCAGGGGGCAAGGTGAACACTGAAGCTTTCTTT.

This chain uses TRBV7-7 with TRBJ2-3; possibly TRBD1 for D (6 bases). Germline-derived CDR1 and CDR2 are SSHAT and FNYEAQ (reference sequence). The CDR3 totals 14 residues. V was clipped by 1 base and J by 8 bases, with 13 bases between them. The CDR3 is CASSLDPRGGTQYF. The CDR3, as DNA: TGTGCCAGCAGCTTAGACCCCAGGGGCGGTACGCAGTATTTT.

The chain recombines TRBV11-2 with TRBJ2-1; TRBD2 agrees at 7 bases. This CDR3 contains 15 residues. Germline trimming cut 1 base from V and 0 bases from J; bases unmatched to any gene: 0. Germline V gene sequence: CDR1 SGHAT, CDR2 FQNNGV. The chain's CDR3 is CASSLGGSSYNEQFF. The DNA of the CDR3 is TGTGCCAGCAGCTTAGGCGGGAGCTCCTACAATGAGCAGTTCTTC. The entire variable domain, with the rest obtained from reference TRBV11-2 and TRBJ2-1, is as follows: EAGVAQSPRYKIIEKRQSVAFWCNPISGHATLYWYQQILGQGPKLLIQFQNNGVVDDSQLPKDRFSAERLKGVDSTLKIQPAKLEDSAVYLCASSLGGSSYNEQFFGPGTRLTVL.

The chain has TRBV10-3 and TRBJ1-1, with a possible D match to TRBD1 (5 bases). CDR3 length: 13 amino acids. Looked up from germline, CDR1 is ENHRY and CDR2 is SYGVKD. V was clipped by 6 bases and J by 2 bases, with 10 bases between them. CDR3 sequence: CAIREDTNTEAFF. CDR3 nucleotides: TGTGCCATCAGGGAGGACACTAACACTGAAGCTTTCTTT.

This clone was counted a few times. The chain couples TRBV10-1 to TRBJ2-2; D may be TRBD2 (6 bases). CDR3 length: 14 amino acids. V lost 0 bases to trimming and J lost 6 bases, with 8 bases between them. CDR1 and CDR2 (germline): WNHNN, SYGVQD (reference sequence). The CDR3 DNA follows: TGCGCCAGCAGTGAGTCCGGGGGACCCGGGGAGCTGTTTTTT. This sequence encodes CASSESGGPGELFF.

V gene TRBV5-4 combines with J gene TRBJ2-7, with a weak D call TRBD1 (6 bases). Trimming took off 0 bases at V and 0 bases at J, with 7 bases between the two ends. CDR1 and CDR2 (germline): SGHNT, YYREEE (reference sequence). The CDR3 covers 14 residues. CDR3 amino acids: CASSLGRGSYEQYF. CDR3 DNA sequence: TGTGCCAGCAGCTTGGGCAGGGGCTCCTACGAGCAGTACTTC.

V usage is TRBV6-1 and J usage is TRBJ2-3; D possibly corresponds to TRBD2 (6 bases). The CDR3 is 15 amino acids. The V and J ends lost 2 bases and 0 bases respectively, with 9 bases between them. Germline V gene lookup returns CDR1 MNHNS and CDR2 SASEGT. CDR3 loop: CASSERGVSTDTQYF. CDR3 nucleotides: TGTGCCAGCAGTGAACGCGGGGTTAGCACAGATACGCAGTATTTT.

The chain recombines TRBV5-4 with TRBJ2-3, with D uncertain. The V end was cut by 1 base, the J end by 2 bases, with 5 bases between. The CDR3 covers 13 residues. Germline CDR1 reads SGHNT; CDR2 reads YYREEE (reference sequence). CDR3 DNA: TGTGCCAGCAGCTTGACTTTCACAGATACGCAGTATTTT. Translation: CASSLTFTDTQYF.

The V and J genes are TRBV15 and TRBJ1-4, with D unclear. The CDR3 sequence is 12 residues long. Germline V gene data show CDR1 as LNHNV and CDR2 as YYDKDF (reference sequence). V was pared by 5 bases and J by 8 bases, with 9 bases between. The CDR3, as DNA: TGTGCCACCAGCCCTCGCGGCGAAAAACTGTTTTTT. It translates to CATSPRGEKLFF.

This CDR3 reads CAWRDLAGVPNEQYF. In DNA form, the CDR3 reads TGTGCCTGGAGGGACTTAGCGGGAGTTCCCAACGAGCAGTACTTC. The J gene is TRBJ2-7, the V gene TRBV30; 9 bases align to TRBD2. The germline CDR1 and CDR2 sequences are GTSNPN and SVGIG (reference sequence). Trimming removed 3 bases from V and 5 bases from J; junction bases left unmatched: 11. The CDR3 runs 15 residues.

A remark on this clone: This CDR3 is also generated by other DNA sequences in the sample. In DNA form, the CDR3 reads TGTGCCAGCAGTTATGGAGGCGCTGAAGCTTTCTTT. Protein sequence: CASSYGGAEAFF. The chain couples TRBV6-5 to TRBJ1-1; no clear D gene. V was pared by 3 bases and J by 6 bases, with 8 bases between. This CDR3 contains 12 residues. Looked up from germline, CDR1 is MNHEY and CDR2 is SVGAGI.